The present T cell receptor beta chain was sequenced within a study of vaccination and CD4 T cells after COVID-19. A note on this clonotype: The antigen is undetermined.

Between the trimmed V and J ends, which lost 3 bases and 6 bases, there was a span of 10 bases. The germline V gene encodes CDR1 SGHNT and CDR2 YYREEE (reference sequence). The CDR3 consists of 14 residues. Treatment described: roughly ten-day PBMC culture with coronavirus spike peptide pools or control peptides (ViraFEST assay). Cultured CD4+ T cell DNA was sequenced using the Oncomine TCR Beta short-read assay. TCRdb re-derived calls from the PCR reads in MiXCR, one entry per CDR3 protein. The data hold around 5,000 distinct CDR3 sequences, with about 25% observed a single time. This sequence was found in a human donor who had recovered from COVID-19. The sequenced sample was CD4+ T cells from blood, cultured in vitro, obtained after SARS-CoV-2 vaccination. This chain connects TRBV5-4 to TRBJ1-6, with a weak D call TRBD1 (5 bases). CDR3 region: CASSWGEANSPLHF. The CDR3 nucleotides are TGTGCCAGCAGCTGGGGGGAGGCTAATTCACCCCTCCACTTT.